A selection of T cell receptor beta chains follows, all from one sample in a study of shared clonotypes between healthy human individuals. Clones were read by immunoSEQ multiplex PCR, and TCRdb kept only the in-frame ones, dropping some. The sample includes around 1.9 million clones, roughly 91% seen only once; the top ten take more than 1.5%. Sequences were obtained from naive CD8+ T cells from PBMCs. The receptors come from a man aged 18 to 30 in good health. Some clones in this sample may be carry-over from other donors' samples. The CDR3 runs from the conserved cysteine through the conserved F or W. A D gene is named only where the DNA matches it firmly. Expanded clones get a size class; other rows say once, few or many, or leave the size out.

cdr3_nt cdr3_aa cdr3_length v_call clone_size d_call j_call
TGCGCCAGCAGCGCCGGGACTAGCGTCTACGAGCAGTACTTC CASSAGTSVYEQYF 14 TRBV5-1 . TRBD2 TRBJ2-7
TGTGCCATCAGTGAGGGTACCTCCTACGAGCAGTACTTC CAISEGTSYEQYF 13 TRBV10-3 once . TRBJ2-7
TGTGCCAGCAGGCCGGGACTTCCCGCAGATACGCAGTATTTT CASRPGLPADTQYF 14 TRBV27 once . TRBJ2-3
TGTGCCAGCAGTTTGAGGGGACAGCCCCAGCATTTT CASSLRGQPQHF 12 TRBV28 . . TRBJ1-5
TGTGCCAGCAGCCCGAGCGGGAGTAATAATGAGCAGTTCTTC CASSPSGSNNEQFF 14 TRBV7-3 . TRBD2 TRBJ2-1
TGTGCCAGTAACCCGGGAGGGAGGACCTACGAGCAGTACTTC CASNPGGRTYEQYF 14 TRBV19 . TRBD2 TRBJ2-7
TGTGCCAGCAGCTTGGTTGGGCAGGGGAAGTTCTTC CASSLVGQGKFF 12 TRBV5-6 . . TRBJ2-1
TGCGCCAGCAGCCAAGGAAGAGGGGGCGCAGAGACCCAGTACTTC CASSQGRGGAETQYF 15 TRBV4-3 . TRBD1 TRBJ2-5
TGTGCCACCAGCAGACCCGGGCACGGGACTAGTCCCCTAGACAATGAGCAGTTCTTC CATSRPGHGTSPLDNEQFF 19 TRBV15 . TRBD2 TRBJ2-1
TGTGCCAGCTCACCTCGGAGATACAGGGAGAAGGGGCACGAGCAGTACTTC CASSPRRYREKGHEQYF 17 TRBV18 . . TRBJ2-7
TGTGCCAGCAGCTATCCTACGGGACATTCTGGAAACACCATATATTTT CASSYPTGHSGNTIYF 16 TRBV7-9 . . TRBJ1-3
TGCGCCAGCAGCTTGATCGGGGACAGAGGGAACACTGAAGCTTTCTTT CASSLIGDRGNTEAFF 16 TRBV5-1 . TRBD1 TRBJ1-1
TGTGCCAGCAGCTTAGACAGGGCGCGTCAGCCCCAGCATTTT CASSLDRARQPQHF 14 TRBV7-6 . . TRBJ1-5
TGTGCCAGTCTTTCGGGGCGAGGGTATGGCTACACCTTC CASLSGRGYGYTF 13 TRBV7-9 once . TRBJ1-2
TGCAGCATAACAGGGGAGAACTATGGCTACACCTTC CSITGENYGYTF 12 TRBV29-1 . TRBD1 TRBJ1-2
TGTGCCAGCAGCTTCTGGGGGGCTGAAGCTTTCTTT CASSFWGAEAFF 12 TRBV7-2 . . TRBJ1-1
TGTGCCAGCAGCGTGATCGGGACTTCCCAAGAGACCCAGTACTTC CASSVIGTSQETQYF 15 TRBV9 once . TRBJ2-5
TGTGCCAGCATGGGGAGCTCCTACGAGCAGTACTTC CASMGSSYEQYF 12 TRBV7-6 . . TRBJ2-7
TGTGCCAGTAGTATAGATCGAACAGGTACAGATACGCAGTATTTT CASSIDRTGTDTQYF 15 TRBV19 once . TRBJ2-3
TGTGCCAGCAGCTTGGTTGAATATAGCAATCAGCCCCAGCATTTT CASSLVEYSNQPQHF 15 TRBV5-7 . . TRBJ1-5
TGTGCCAGCAGGACCTGGGGGGGGCTGTACGAGCAGTACTTC CASRTWGGLYEQYF 14 TRBV11-2 . . TRBJ2-7
TGTGCCACCAGCAGAGATTTTGCCCCACAGGGAGAATGGCCCCAGCATTTT CATSRDFAPQGEWPQHF 17 TRBV15 once . TRBJ1-5
TGTGCCAGCAGCCCCCGGATAGGGGGCGTGAATTTGAACACTGAAGCTTTCTTT CASSPRIGGVNLNTEAFF 18 TRBV7-9 . TRBD1 TRBJ1-1
TGTGCCAGCAGCCCGGGACTAGCGGGAGTCAATGAGCAGTTCTTC CASSPGLAGVNEQFF 15 TRBV7-9 . TRBD2 TRBJ2-1
TGTGCCAGCAGTGAGAGGGACCTCCGAAACTATGGCTACACCTTC CASSERDLRNYGYTF 15 TRBV2 . . TRBJ1-2
TGCAGCGTTGAAGAGTTTCGTGGGGAGACCCAGTACTTC CSVEEFRGETQYF 13 TRBV29-1 . . TRBJ2-5
TGTGCCAGCAGGGGCATTATGAGACTAGGATCTGACACAGATACGCAGTATTTT CASRGIMRLGSDTDTQYF 18 TRBV28 . . TRBJ2-3
TGTGCCAGCAGCACCCGGCGGACAGGGAATTTTATGGATGAGCAGTTCTTC CASSTRRTGNFMDEQFF 17 TRBV28 . TRBD1 TRBJ2-1
TGTGCCAGCAGCCCGGGGATCACGCATGGGACAGATACGCAGTATTTT CASSPGITHGTDTQYF 16 TRBV11-3 . . TRBJ2-3
TGTGCCAGCAGGTTCGCAGGGGATTTCATGAACACTGAAGCTTTCTTT CASRFAGDFMNTEAFF 16 TRBV5-6 once . TRBJ1-1
TGTGCCAGCAGCGTAATGTTTGAGCTCACCGGGGAGCTGTTTTTT CASSVMFELTGELFF 15 TRBV9 . . TRBJ2-2
TGTGCCAGCAGTTCGACTAGCGATGGGACAGATACGCAGTATTTT CASSSTSDGTDTQYF 15 TRBV28 . TRBD2 TRBJ2-3
TGTGCCAGCAGTCCCGGGAGGACCTACGAGCAGTACTTC CASSPGRTYEQYF 13 TRBV27 . TRBD2 TRBJ2-7
TGTGCCAGCAGCTTAGTGGGCCGAACTGGCGAGCAGTACTTC CASSLVGRTGEQYF 14 TRBV7-9 . . TRBJ2-7
TGTGCCAGCAGCCATATCCTGGGGGGGGACATTCAGTACTTC CASSHILGGDIQYF 14 TRBV4-2 . TRBD2 TRBJ2-4
TGTGCCAGCAGCAACTATAGCGAGGGAGGGCCCCCTGGTCACAATGAGCAGTTCTTC CASSNYSEGGPPGHNEQFF 19 TRBV27 . TRBD2 TRBJ2-1
TGCAGCGGGAACGGGGGGACCGCACAAGAGACCCAGTACTTC CSGNGGTAQETQYF 14 TRBV29-1 . TRBD2 TRBJ2-5
TGCGCCAGCAGGCTAGACCAGGGGGGCAAAGCTAATGAAAAACTGTTTTTT CASRLDQGGKANEKLFF 17 TRBV5-1 once TRBD1 TRBJ1-4
TGCAGCGTTGCTGGGACCGACACCAACTACGAGCAGTACTTC CSVAGTDTNYEQYF 14 TRBV29-1 . . TRBJ2-7
TGTGCCAGCAAGCGAGACAGGGGGGCGACGGTAGGGGAGCTGTTTTTT CASKRDRGATVGELFF 16 TRBV19 . TRBD1 TRBJ2-2
TGTGCCAGCAGCCAAGATTATTACGCAGGGCCGGGTGAAAAACTGTTTTTT CASSQDYYAGPGEKLFF 17 TRBV14 . . TRBJ1-4
TGTGCCAGCGCCCGAACTACGAATAACTACGAGCAGTACTTC CASARTTNNYEQYF 14 TRBV21-1 once . TRBJ2-7
TGTGCCAGCAGCACCCGACAGTCTACTAATGAAAAACTGTTTTTT CASSTRQSTNEKLFF 15 TRBV7-2 . . TRBJ1-4
TGTGCCAGCAGCCAAGGACAGGGGTTGGTTGAAGCTTTCTTT CASSQGQGLVEAFF 14 TRBV14 few TRBD1 TRBJ1-1